The sequence of this T cell receptor beta chain was determined in a study of cytomegalovirus exposure and HLA in healthy donors. Study findings and constraints: Solely CMV serostatus was available to characterize immune exposure. The authors later linked a missense DCLRE1C variant to TCR beta V- and J-gene trimming.

V was clipped by 1 base and J by 7 bases; unmatched bases: 6. The germline V gene has CDR1 SGHTA and CDR2 FQGNSA. The CDR3 extends over 14 amino acids. Details on this clone: What it binds is not known.

Primers for the PCR totalled 60 Vbeta and 13 Jbeta. The protocol was immunoSEQ multiplex PCR, while the TCRdb copy is restricted to in-frame clones and leaves out a portion. The sample comprises more than 70,000 clones, about 80% of which are singletons, and roughly 5.4% rests with the top ten. The rearrangement uses TRBV7-2 and TRBJ2-7, with TRBD2 matching 8 bases. The sequenced material came from PBMCs. The TCR sequence derives from a man in his thirties or forties in good health and CMV-seropositive. Here the CDR3 reads CASSLDRGGREQYV. In nucleotides, the CDR3 is TGTGCCAGCAGCTTAGATCGGGGGGGAAGGGAGCAGTACGTC.